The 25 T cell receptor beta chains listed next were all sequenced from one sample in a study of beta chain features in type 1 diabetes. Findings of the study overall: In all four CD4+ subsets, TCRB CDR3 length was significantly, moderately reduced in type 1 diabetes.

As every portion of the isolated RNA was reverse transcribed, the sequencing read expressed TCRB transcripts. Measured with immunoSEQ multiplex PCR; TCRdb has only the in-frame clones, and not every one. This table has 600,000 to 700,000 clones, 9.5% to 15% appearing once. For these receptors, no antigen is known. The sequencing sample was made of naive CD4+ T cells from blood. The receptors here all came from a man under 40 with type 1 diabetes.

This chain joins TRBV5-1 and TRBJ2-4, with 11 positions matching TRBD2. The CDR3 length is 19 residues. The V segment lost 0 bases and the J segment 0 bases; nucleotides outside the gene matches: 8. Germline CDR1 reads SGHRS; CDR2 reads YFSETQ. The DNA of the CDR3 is TGCGCCAGCAGCTTGGTCCCTAGCGGGGGGCTACTAGCCAAAAACATTCAGTACTTC. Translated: CASSLVPSGGLLAKNIQYF.

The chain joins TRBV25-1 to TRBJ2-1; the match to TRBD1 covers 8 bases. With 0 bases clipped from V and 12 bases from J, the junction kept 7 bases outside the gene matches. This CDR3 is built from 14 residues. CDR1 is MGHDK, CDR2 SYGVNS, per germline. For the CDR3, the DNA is TGTGCCAGCAGTGAATATATAGTTGGGACAGGGCAGTTCTTC. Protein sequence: CASSEYIVGTGQFF.

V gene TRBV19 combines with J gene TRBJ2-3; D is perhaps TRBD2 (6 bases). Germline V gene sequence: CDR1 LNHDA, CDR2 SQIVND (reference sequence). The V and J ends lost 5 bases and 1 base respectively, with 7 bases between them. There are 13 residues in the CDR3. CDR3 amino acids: CASSGEGTDTQYF. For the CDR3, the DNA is TGTGCCAGTAGTGGGGAGGGCACAGATACGCAGTATTTT.

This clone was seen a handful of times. CDR3 DNA sequence: TGTGCCAGCAGTAAGGACAGGGTAGCCAAAAACATTCAGTACTTC. Encoded protein: CASSKDRVAKNIQYF. The chain has TRBV2 and TRBJ2-4, with TRBD1 matching 8 bases. The CDR3 extends over 15 amino acids. V lost 5 bases and J lost 0; bases outside the gene matches: 3. The germline V gene encodes CDR1 SNHLY and CDR2 FYNNEI.

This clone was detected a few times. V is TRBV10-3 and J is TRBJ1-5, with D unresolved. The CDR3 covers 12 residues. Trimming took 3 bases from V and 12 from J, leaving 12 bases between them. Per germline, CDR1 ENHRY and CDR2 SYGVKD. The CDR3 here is CAISDPPSIQHF. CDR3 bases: TGTGCCATCAGTGACCCGCCGAGCATCCAGCATTTT.

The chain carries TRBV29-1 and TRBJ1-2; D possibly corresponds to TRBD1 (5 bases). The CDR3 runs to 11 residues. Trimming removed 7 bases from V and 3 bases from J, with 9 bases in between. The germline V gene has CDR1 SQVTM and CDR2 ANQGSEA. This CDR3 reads CSGGDDYGYTF. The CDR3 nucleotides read TGCAGCGGCGGGGACGACTATGGCTACACCTTC.

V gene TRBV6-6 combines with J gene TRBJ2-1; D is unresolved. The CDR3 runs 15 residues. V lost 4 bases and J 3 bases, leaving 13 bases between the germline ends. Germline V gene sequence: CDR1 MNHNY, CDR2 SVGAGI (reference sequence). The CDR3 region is CASSSDGRLYNEQFF. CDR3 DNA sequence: TGTGCCAGCAGTTCGGACGGCCGCCTCTACAATGAGCAGTTCTTC.

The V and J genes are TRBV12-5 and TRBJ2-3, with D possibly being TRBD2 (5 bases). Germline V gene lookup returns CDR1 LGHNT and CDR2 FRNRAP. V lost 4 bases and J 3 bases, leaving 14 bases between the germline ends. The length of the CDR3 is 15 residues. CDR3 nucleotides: TGTGCTAGTGGTTCCAAGGGAAGGGAGACAGATACGCAGTATTTT. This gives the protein CASGSKGRETDTQYF.

CDR3 coding DNA: TGTGCCAGTAGTCGGAGTAACAGAGGAGAGACCCAGTACTTC. Its translation is CASSRSNRGETQYF. The V call is TRBV19, the J call TRBJ2-5, with unresolved D. This CDR3 is 14 amino acids long. From germline, CDR1 is LNHDA and CDR2 SQIVND (reference sequence). V was shortened by 5 bases and J by 4 bases, with 14 bases between the two germline ends.

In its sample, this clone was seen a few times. CDR3 sequence reads: CASSLPGTRYNEQFF. In nucleotides, the CDR3 is TGTGCCAGCAGTCTCCCCGGGACTAGATACAATGAGCAGTTCTTC. The V call is TRBV25-1, the J call TRBJ2-1, with 8 positions matching TRBD2. V shed 5 bases and J 4 bases; nucleotides not matched to a gene: 7. The CDR3 runs 15 residues. Germline assignment: CDR1 MGHDK and CDR2 SYGVNS.

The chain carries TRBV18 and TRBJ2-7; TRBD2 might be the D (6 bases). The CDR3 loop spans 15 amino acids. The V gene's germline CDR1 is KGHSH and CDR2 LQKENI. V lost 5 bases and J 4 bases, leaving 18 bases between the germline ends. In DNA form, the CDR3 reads TGTGCCAGCTCATTGACTAGTCTAGGCACGTACGAGCAGTACTTC. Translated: CASSLTSLGTYEQYF.

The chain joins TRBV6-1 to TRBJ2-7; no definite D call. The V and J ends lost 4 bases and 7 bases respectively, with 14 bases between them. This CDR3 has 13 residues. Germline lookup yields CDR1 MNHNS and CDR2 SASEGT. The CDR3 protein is CASSVPSDGEQYF. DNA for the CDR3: TGTGCCAGCAGTGTCCCATCTGACGGTGAGCAGTACTTC.

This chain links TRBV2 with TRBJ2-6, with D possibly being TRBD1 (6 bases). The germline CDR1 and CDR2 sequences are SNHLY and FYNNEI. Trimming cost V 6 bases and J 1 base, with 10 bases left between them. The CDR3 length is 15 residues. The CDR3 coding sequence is TGTGCCAGCAGATCAACAGGGTCTGGGGCCAACGTCCTGACTTTC. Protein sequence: CASRSTGSGANVLTF.

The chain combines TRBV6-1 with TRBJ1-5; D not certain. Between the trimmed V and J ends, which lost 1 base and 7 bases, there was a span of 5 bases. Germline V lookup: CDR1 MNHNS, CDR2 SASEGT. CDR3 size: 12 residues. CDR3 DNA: TGTGCCAGCAGTGAAGAAAGGCAGCCCCAGCATTTT. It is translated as CASSEERQPQHF.

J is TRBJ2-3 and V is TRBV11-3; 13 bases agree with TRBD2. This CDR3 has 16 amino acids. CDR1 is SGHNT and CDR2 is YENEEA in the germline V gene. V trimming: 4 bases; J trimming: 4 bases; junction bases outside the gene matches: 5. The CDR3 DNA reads TGTGCCAGCAGCTCCCGGACTAGCGGGGGACCAGATACGCAGTATTTT. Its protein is CASSSRTSGGPDTQYF.

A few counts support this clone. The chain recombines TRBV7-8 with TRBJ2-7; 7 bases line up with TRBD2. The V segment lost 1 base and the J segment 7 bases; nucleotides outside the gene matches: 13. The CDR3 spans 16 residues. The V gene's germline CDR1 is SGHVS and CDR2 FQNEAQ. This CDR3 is CASSLEGGSFPGEQYF. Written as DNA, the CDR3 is TGTGCCAGCAGCTTAGAGGGAGGGAGCTTCCCGGGTGAGCAGTACTTC.

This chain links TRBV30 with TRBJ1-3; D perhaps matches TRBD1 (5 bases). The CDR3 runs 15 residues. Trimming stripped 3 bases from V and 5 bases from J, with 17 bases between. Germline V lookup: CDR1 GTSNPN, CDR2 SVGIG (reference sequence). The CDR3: CAWSHRRGPRNTIYF. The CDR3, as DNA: TGTGCCTGGAGCCATAGAAGGGGCCCCAGAAACACCATATATTTT.

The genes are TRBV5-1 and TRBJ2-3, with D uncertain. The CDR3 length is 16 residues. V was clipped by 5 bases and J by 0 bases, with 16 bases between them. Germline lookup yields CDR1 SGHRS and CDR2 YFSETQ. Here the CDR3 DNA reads TGCGCCAGCAGTTCCTCCTCTTTAACTAGCACAGATACGCAGTATTTT. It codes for CASSSSSLTSTDTQYF.

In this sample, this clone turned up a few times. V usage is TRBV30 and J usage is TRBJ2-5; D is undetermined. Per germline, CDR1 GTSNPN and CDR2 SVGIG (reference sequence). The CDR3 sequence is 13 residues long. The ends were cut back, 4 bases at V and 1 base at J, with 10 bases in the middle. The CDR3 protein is CAWNFGSQETQYF. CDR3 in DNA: TGTGCCTGGAATTTCGGTTCCCAAGAGACCCAGTACTTC.

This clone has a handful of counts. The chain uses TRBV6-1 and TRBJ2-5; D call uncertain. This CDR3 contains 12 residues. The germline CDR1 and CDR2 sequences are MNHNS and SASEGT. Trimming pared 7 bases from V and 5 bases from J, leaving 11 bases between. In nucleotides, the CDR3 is TGTGCCAGCACGTTAGTTAGGGAGACCCAGTACTTC. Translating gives CASTLVRETQYF.

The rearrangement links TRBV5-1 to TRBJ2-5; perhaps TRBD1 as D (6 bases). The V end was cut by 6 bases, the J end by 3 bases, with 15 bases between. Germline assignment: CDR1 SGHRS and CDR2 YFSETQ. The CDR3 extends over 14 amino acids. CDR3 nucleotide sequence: TGCGCCAGCAACCATGGACAGATGGAAGAGACCCAGTACTTC. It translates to CASNHGQMEETQYF.

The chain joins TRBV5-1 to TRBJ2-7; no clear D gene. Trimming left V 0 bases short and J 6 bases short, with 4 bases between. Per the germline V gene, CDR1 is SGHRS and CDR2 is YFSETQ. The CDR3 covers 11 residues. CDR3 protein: CASSLDREQYF. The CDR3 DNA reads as TGCGCCAGCAGCTTGGATCGCGAGCAGTACTTC.

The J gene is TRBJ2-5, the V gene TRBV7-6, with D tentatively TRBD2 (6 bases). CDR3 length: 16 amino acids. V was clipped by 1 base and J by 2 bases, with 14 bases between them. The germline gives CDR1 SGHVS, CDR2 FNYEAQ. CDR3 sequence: CASSLGPGSGQETQYF. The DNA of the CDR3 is TGTGCCAGCAGCTTAGGGCCGGGGAGCGGGCAAGAGACCCAGTACTTC.

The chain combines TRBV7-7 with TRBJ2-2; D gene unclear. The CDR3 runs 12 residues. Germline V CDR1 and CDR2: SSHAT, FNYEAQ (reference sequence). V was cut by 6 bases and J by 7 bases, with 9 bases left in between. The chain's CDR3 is CASSSDYGELFF. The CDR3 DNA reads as TGTGCCAGCAGTTCCGATTACGGGGAGCTGTTTTTT.

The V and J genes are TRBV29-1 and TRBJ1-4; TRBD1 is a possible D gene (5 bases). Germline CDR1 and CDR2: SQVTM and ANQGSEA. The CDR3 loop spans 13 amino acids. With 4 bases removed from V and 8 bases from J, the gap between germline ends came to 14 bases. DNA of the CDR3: TGCAGCGTTGCCCGTGGGGCATCCGAAAAACTGTTTTTT. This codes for CSVARGASEKLFF.